The clone carrying this TCR beta chain was seen a handful of times. Its antigen is currently unknown. This specimen comes from a study of response to subunit inactivated influenza vaccine. The germline V gene has CDR1 SGHDT and CDR2 YYEEEE. The V end was cut by 5 bases, the J end by 2 bases, with 11 bases between. This CDR3 spans 14 amino acids. TCRdb re-derived calls from the RT-PCR reads in MiXCR, one entry per CDR3 protein. Here the sample spans over 800,000 distinct CDR3 sequences, about 20% being singletons. Study-level points and caveats: The authors offered the suggestion that each seasonal influenza vaccination recruits few new T cells.

The material was PBMCs from blood, obtained less than 6 days after vaccination. The genes are TRBV5-6 and TRBJ2-1; no reliable D call. This TCR was sampled from a man aged 45 to 65 who received an inactivated influenza vaccine. CDR3 DNA: TGTGCCAGCAGGCGGAAGTCCCCCTACAATGAGCAGTTCTTC. It yields the protein CASRRKSPYNEQFF.